The 30 T cell receptor beta chains below were found in one sample sequenced in a study of molecular identifiers for immune sequencing clone quantification. TCRdb called the PCR reads again in MiXCR, with one record for every CDR3 protein. In the table there are hundreds of thousands of distinct CDR3 sequences, 24% of which are singletons. Sequencing input: naive CD8+ T cells from blood, with Jurkat cell RNA spiked in. Indicated subset: FACS-sorted CD8+CD4-CCR7+CD45RA+ naive T cells. These receptors were collected from a human donor in good health. Some libraries in this study had Jurkat cell RNA spiked in.

This clonotype was observed at least ten times. V and J are TRBV19 and TRBJ2-7; D unresolved. Trimming stripped 3 bases from V and 5 bases from J, with 8 bases between. The CDR3 is 12 residues long. The germline CDR1 and CDR2 sequences are LNHDA and SQIVND (reference sequence). In nucleotides, the CDR3 is TGTGCCAGTAGTATGCTTGGCAACGAGCAGTACTTC. Its protein product is CASSMLGNEQYF.

This clonotype was counted between two and nine times. This chain links TRBV19 with TRBJ1-6; the D is unclear. The CDR3 covers 15 residues. CDR1 is LNHDA, CDR2 SQIVND, per germline (reference sequence). Between the trimmed V and J ends, which lost 5 bases and 0 bases, there was a span of 8 bases. The CDR3 region has the DNA TGTGCCAGTAGTCAAGGGAACTCCTATAATTCACCCCTCCACTTT. Its translation: CASSQGNSYNSPLHF.

This clonotype was counted between two and nine times. The chain has TRBV6-2 or TRBV6-3 and TRBJ2-7; tentatively, D is TRBD1 or TRBD2 (6 bases each). This CDR3 spans 13 amino acids. V dropped 6 bases and J dropped 3 bases, with 12 bases sitting between them. The germline gives CDR1 MNHEY, CDR2 SVGEGT. The CDR3 DNA follows: TGTGCCAGCAGGGCGGGACACAACTACGAGCAGTACTTC. Translated, it gives CASRAGHNYEQYF.

This clonotype has a count of ten or more. This chain joins TRBV6-1 and TRBJ1-1, with D possibly TRBD1 on 6 matching bases. CDR3 length: 15 amino acids. Germline CDR1 reads MNHNS; CDR2 reads SASEGT. Trimming shortened V by 3 bases and J by 6 bases, and 17 bases separated the two germline ends. CDR3 sequence: CASSEGGRGRPEAFF. Written as DNA, the CDR3 is TGTGCCAGCAGTGAGGGTGGCAGGGGTCGGCCTGAAGCTTTCTTT.

The chain has TRBV7-8 and TRBJ2-7; D not resolved. The length of the CDR3 is 14 residues. V was cut by 5 bases and J by 2 bases, with 13 bases left in between. Germline CDR1 reads SGHVS; CDR2 reads FQNEAQ. CDR3 protein: CASSEPWRPYEQYF. The CDR3 DNA is TGTGCCAGCAGCGAACCATGGCGCCCCTACGAGCAGTACTTC.

The chain is built from TRBV27 and TRBJ2-3; 9 nucleotides match TRBD1. Germline lookup yields CDR1 MNHEY and CDR2 SMNVEV (reference sequence). The CDR3 is 17 amino acids. J gave up 10 bases and V 2 bases, and 16 bases lay outside the gene matches. The CDR3 DNA reads as TGTGCCAGCAGTTTAATGACACCGGGACAGGGTAATACGCCGCAGTATTTT. Translation: CASSLMTPGQGNTPQYF.

The V and J genes are TRBV7-9 and TRBJ2-1; 8 bases map to TRBD2. CDR1 is SEHNR and CDR2 is FQNEAQ in the germline V gene (reference sequence). V lost 0 bases and J lost 3; bases outside the gene matches: 1. This CDR3 comprises 15 residues. The CDR3 loop reads CASSLASGVYNEQFF. CDR3 coding DNA: TGTGCCAGCAGCTTAGCTAGCGGGGTCTACAATGAGCAGTTCTTC. Full variable domain (remainder filled in from reference TRBV7-9 and TRBJ2-1): DTGVSQNPRHKITKRGQNVTFRCDPISEHNRLYWYRQTLGQGPEFLTYFQNEAQLEKSRLLSDRFSAERPKGSFSTLEIQRTEQGDSAMYLCASSLASGVYNEQFFGPGTRLTVL.

The V and J genes are TRBV7-9 and TRBJ1-1; D unresolved. The V end lost 7 bases, the J end lost 4 bases, and 10 bases lay between the germline ends. This CDR3 has 12 amino acids. The germline gives CDR1 SEHNR, CDR2 FQNEAQ (reference sequence). In DNA form, the CDR3 reads TGTGCCAGCACCTCTTCGGGCACTGAAGCTTTCTTT. It encodes CASTSSGTEAFF.

This clonotype came up a few times. V gene TRBV13 combines with J gene TRBJ1-1; D is ambiguous. This CDR3 has 15 amino acids. Germline V lookup: CDR1 PRHDT, CDR2 FYEKMQ (reference sequence). V lost 3 bases to trimming and J lost 0 bases, with 11 bases between them. The CDR3 region is CASSFPPRMNTEAFF. CDR3 bases: TGTGCCAGCAGCTTCCCCCCCAGGATGAACACTGAAGCTTTCTTT.

The chain uses TRBV4-3 and TRBJ2-2; 10 bases line up with TRBD1. V dropped 0 bases and J dropped 1; count of bases not matched to a gene: 5. This CDR3 is built from 18 residues. The germline V gene has CDR1 LGHNA and CDR2 YSLEER. CDR3 coding DNA: TGCGCCAGCAGCCAAGATGGGCGGGACAGGGGGAACACCGGGGAGCTGTTTTTT. Residues: CASSQDGRDRGNTGELFF.

In this sample, this clonotype turned up many times. The chain couples TRBV6-5 to TRBJ2-7, with 7 bases aligning to TRBD1. CDR1 is MNHEY, CDR2 SVGAGI, per germline. This CDR3 comprises 16 residues. J lost 4 bases, V lost 6 bases, and 15 bases had no gene match. CDR3 sequence: CASSPIAGTEMYEQYF. DNA for the CDR3: TGTGCCAGCAGCCCCATTGCCGGGACAGAGATGTACGAGCAGTACTTC.

This clonotype was observed a handful of times. The chain has TRBV19 and TRBJ2-6; D unclear. CDR1 and CDR2 from the germline V gene are LNHDA and SQIVND (reference sequence). The CDR3 has 15 amino acids. The ends were cut back, 0 bases at V and 0 bases at J, with 3 bases in the middle. The CDR3, as DNA: TGTGCCAGTAGTATAGATGACTCTGGGGCCAACGTCCTGACTTTC. Translating it yields CASSIDDSGANVLTF. Combining the CDR3 with reference TRBV19 and TRBJ2-6 gives the whole variable domain DGGITQSPKYLFRKEGQNVTLSCEQNLNHDAMYWYRQDPGQGLRLIYYSQIVNDFQKGDIAEGYSVSREKKESFPLTVTSAQKNPTAFYLCASSIDDSGANVLTFGAGSRLTVL.

This clonotype was seen a handful of times. The chain has TRBV19 and TRBJ2-7; D is perhaps TRBD2 (6 bases). Germline CDR1 is LNHDA and CDR2 is SQIVND (reference sequence). V dropped 3 bases and J dropped 2 bases, with 11 bases sitting between them. This CDR3 has 14 residues. In DNA, the CDR3 is TGTGCCAGTAGTATTGGAGGGGCTACCTACGAGCAGTACTTC. Amino acids: CASSIGGATYEQYF.

This clonotype was seen more than once but under ten times. The chain carries TRBV12-5 and TRBJ2-3, with 10 bases aligning to TRBD2. This CDR3 has 17 residues. Losses at the gene ends were 3 bases for V and 4 bases for J; bases not matched to a gene: 10. The germline CDR1 and CDR2 sequences are LGHNT and FRNRAP. CDR3 bases: TGTGCTAGTGGTTTTGAAGTTAGCGGGAGGTCTGCAGATACGCAGTATTTT. Protein product: CASGFEVSGRSADTQYF.

This clonotype was seen repeatedly, ten times or more. This chain connects TRBV28 to TRBJ2-5; D not resolved. Germline CDR1 reads MDHEN; CDR2 reads SYDVKM. The CDR3 spans 17 residues. Trimming removed 5 bases from V and 2 bases from J, with 21 bases in between. The CDR3 DNA sequence: TGTGCCAGCAGTACTTACCAAGAACGGCCCCCACAAGAGACCCAGTACTTC. Translating gives CASSTYQERPPQETQYF.

This clonotype has only a few counts. This chain connects TRBV9 to TRBJ2-2, with D perhaps being TRBD1 or TRBD2 (5 bases each). Trimming took 3 bases from V and 7 from J, leaving 25 bases between them. CDR1 is SGDLS, CDR2 YYNGEE, per germline. The CDR3 has 18 residues. For the CDR3, the DNA is TGTGCCAGCAGCGCTGCCCGAGGGGTTCAAGAGGGGCACGGGGAGCTGTTTTTT. Its protein product is CASSAARGVQEGHGELFF.

Details on this clonotype: Given a much more abundant clone one base away, this may be a read error. This chain links TRBV7-9 with TRBJ2-7, with no clear D. CDR3 length: 12 residues. In germline, CDR1 is SEHNR, CDR2 FQNEAQ (reference sequence). V dropped 3 bases and J dropped 8 bases, with 11 bases sitting between them. CDR3 nucleotide sequence: TGTGCCAGCAGCTTGGGTGTCGACAAGCAGTACTTC. The encoded protein is CASSLGVDKQYF.

Remarks on this clonotype: With a much larger clone just one base away, this may be a read error. The chain combines TRBV29-1 with TRBJ2-3, with 7 nucleotides matching TRBD1. This CDR3 is built from 13 residues. Germline CDR1 and CDR2: SQVTM and ANQGSEA. CDR3 coding DNA: TGCCGCGTTGAGGGGGCCCCCACAGATACGCAGTATTTT. It specifies CRVEGAPTDTQYF.

This clonotype was counted only a few times. The rearrangement links TRBV3-1 to TRBJ2-2; 9 bases fit TRBD1. Trimming removed 4 bases from V and 7 bases from J; junction bases left unmatched: 7. Germline lookup yields CDR1 LGHDT and CDR2 YNNKEL (reference sequence). This CDR3 region has 15 residues. The CDR3 bases are TGTGCCAGCAGCCCAGGGACAGGGTTTGACGGGGAGCTGTTTTTT. Protein: CASSPGTGFDGELFF.

The genes are TRBV7-7 and TRBJ2-5, with TRBD2 matching over 11 bases. CDR3 length: 16 amino acids. The germline V gene has CDR1 SSHAT and CDR2 FNYEAQ (reference sequence). V gave up 1 base and J gave up 13 bases; unmatched junction bases: 14. CDR3: CASSLGSGGAGEPPYF. The CDR3 bases are TGTGCCAGCAGCTTAGGTAGCGGGGGGGCCGGCGAGCCCCCGTACTTC.

This clonotype was counted ten times or more. The J gene is TRBJ2-1, the V gene TRBV29-1; 7 bases align to TRBD1. This CDR3 contains 14 residues. The trim removed 8 bases at V and 8 bases at J, leaving 15 bases unmatched. Germline V gene data show CDR1 as SQVTM and CDR2 as ANQGSEA. Here the CDR3 DNA reads TGCAGCATTAAAGCCGGAGAGGGGGCGGATGAGCAGTTCTTC. Translated: CSIKAGEGADEQFF.

This clonotype was observed many times. V usage is TRBV30 and J usage is TRBJ2-3; D remains ambiguous. The V gene's germline CDR1 is GTSNPN and CDR2 SVGIG (reference sequence). V was clipped by 0 bases and J by 1 base, with 2 bases between them. There are 12 residues in the CDR3. This chain's CDR3 is CAWSVGTDTQYF. The DNA for the CDR3 is TGTGCCTGGAGTGTGGGCACAGATACGCAGTATTTT.

Worth noting for this clonotype: Since a much larger clone is just one base distant, this may be a read error. The V gene is TRBV29-1, the J gene TRBJ2-3; TRBD2 aligns across 7 bases. Trimming removed 5 bases from V and 4 bases from J; junction bases left unmatched: 9. The CDR3 spans 14 residues. Germline CDR1 reads SQVTM; CDR2 reads ANQGSEA. The chain's CDR3 is CSVRLAGVSDTQYF. The DNA for the CDR3 is TGCAGCGTTCGTCTGGCGGGAGTTTCAGATACGCAGTATTTT.

The chain uses TRBV7-9 and TRBJ2-5, with D tentatively TRBD1 (6 bases). The CDR3 is 17 residues long. Germline-derived CDR1 and CDR2 are SEHNR and FQNEAQ (reference sequence). V lost 1 base and J lost 1, with 16 bases in between. Here the CDR3 reads CASSLGAGTNIQETQYF. The CDR3 nucleotides are TGTGCCAGCAGCTTAGGTGCCGGGACAAATATCCAAGAGACCCAGTACTTC.

Comments on this clonotype: This likely comes from a read error, as the CDR3 has no conserved phenylalanine or tryptophan at its end. The chain joins TRBV7-8 to TRBJ1-1; possibly TRBD1 for D (5 bases). The CDR3 has 12 residues. Germline values: CDR1 SGHVS, CDR2 FQNEAQ. The V gene lost 2 bases and the J gene lost 8 bases, with 9 bases spanning the gap. For the CDR3, the DNA is TGTGCCAGCAGCTTATCAGGGAGCGAAGCTTTCCTT. This gives the protein CASSLSGSEAFL.

Remarks on this clonotype: A much more abundant neighbour one base away suggests this may be a read error. This sequence joins TRBV5-1 and TRBJ2-7; 11 bases match TRBD1. Germline V lookup: CDR1 SGHRS, CDR2 YFSETQ. This CDR3 contains 15 residues. CDR3 coding DNA: TGCGCCGGCAGCCTGGACAGGGGGCCCACCTACGAGCAGTACTTC. This sequence encodes CAGSLDRGPTYEQYF. The full variable domain, completed using reference TRBV5-1 and TRBJ2-7, is KAGVTQTPRYLIKTRGQQVTLSCSPISGHRSVSWYQQTPGQGLQFLFEYFSETQRNKGNFPGRFSGRQFSNSRSEMNVSTLELGDSALYLCAGSLDRGPTYEQYFGPGTRLTVT.

Worth noting for this clonotype: A much larger clone differs from this one at a single base, so this may be a read error. Written as DNA, the CDR3 is TGTGCCAGCATCGGCCTCTTGTCTGGGGCCAACGCCCTGACTTTC. This codes for CASIGLLSGANALTF. The genes are TRBV28 and TRBJ2-6, with D tentatively TRBD1 (5 bases). The CDR3 extends over 15 amino acids. CDR1 and CDR2 (germline): MDHEN, SYDVKM.

This clonotype was seen repeatedly, ten times or more. V usage is TRBV6-1 and J usage is TRBJ2-1; D is ambiguous. CDR3 length equals 11 residues. Trimming left V 2 bases short and J 8 bases short, with 4 bases between. The germline gives CDR1 MNHNS, CDR2 SASEGT. As DNA, the CDR3 is TGTGCCAGCAGTGAAATCTATGAGCAGTTCTTC. Translation: CASSEIYEQFF.

This clonotype has at least ten counts. This chain uses TRBV7-9 with TRBJ1-4, with TRBD1 matching over 7 bases. The V and J ends lost 6 bases and 6 bases, in that order; junction bases with no gene match: 4. Germline assignment: CDR1 SEHNR and CDR2 FQNEAQ (reference sequence). CDR3 length: 13 amino acids. CDR3 region: CASSYGTDEKLFF. The CDR3 DNA is TGTGCCAGCAGTTATGGGACAGATGAAAAACTGTTTTTT.

This clonotype was recorded at least ten times. The V and J genes are TRBV19 and TRBJ1-1; 7 nucleotides match TRBD1. The germline V gene encodes CDR1 LNHDA and CDR2 SQIVND (reference sequence). This CDR3 is built from 14 residues. The trim removed 3 bases at V and 1 base at J, leaving 2 bases unmatched. CDR3 protein: CASSINRGNTEAFF. DNA of the CDR3: TGTGCCAGTAGTATTAACAGGGGGAACACTGAAGCTTTCTTT. The whole variable domain, remainder taken from reference TRBV19 and TRBJ1-1, is DGGITQSPKYLFRKEGQNVTLSCEQNLNHDAMYWYRQDPGQGLRLIYYSQIVNDFQKGDIAEGYSVSREKKESFPLTVTSAQKNPTAFYLCASSINRGNTEAFFGQGTRLTVV.